These 22 T cell receptor beta chains were all obtained from the same sample, sequenced in a study of blood T cell repertoires in COVID-19. The data were produced by immunoSEQ multiplex PCR, yet TCRdb's version contains in-frame clones alone and is incomplete. The sample shows 120,000 or so clones, approximately 82% of them seen only once. Sequencing used peripheral blood. Source of these receptors: a man aged 55 to 69 with acute or convalescent COVID-19.

The genes are TRBV25-1 and TRBJ1-5; D might be TRBD1 (5 bases). CDR3 length: 13 residues. Trimming cost V 3 bases and J 2 bases, with 5 bases left between them. Germline V lookup: CDR1 MGHDK, CDR2 SYGVNS. Here the CDR3 DNA reads TGTGCCAGCAGTGACAGGGGCAATCAGCCCCAGCATTTT. Protein product: CASSDRGNQPQHF. The whole variable domain, filled in from reference TRBV25-1 and TRBJ1-5, reads EADIYQTPRYLVIGTGKKITLECSQTMGHDKMYWYQQDPGMELHLIHYSYGVNSTEKGDLSSESTVSRIRTEHFPLTLESARPSHTSQYLCASSDRGNQPQHFGDGTRLSIL.

The chain couples TRBV4-1 to TRBJ2-5; TRBD2 matches at 15 bases. Germline assignment: CDR1 MGHRA and CDR2 YSYEKL. V lost 4 bases to trimming and J lost 5 bases; unmatched junction nucleotides: 8. The CDR3 covers 17 residues. This CDR3 is CASSLRTSGRAKETQYF. The CDR3 DNA reads TGCGCCAGCAGCCTACGGACTAGCGGGAGGGCAAAGGAGACCCAGTACTTC.

The chain carries TRBV6-5 and TRBJ1-5; possibly TRBD1 for D (6 bases). Trimming stripped 9 bases from V and 7 bases from J, with 16 bases between. In germline, CDR1 is MNHEY, CDR2 SVGAGI. CDR3 length: 13 residues. The CDR3 nucleotides are TGTGCCAGTCAGACAGGAGTCGGGCAGCCCCAGCATTTT. The encoded protein is CASQTGVGQPQHF.

V and J are TRBV15 and TRBJ2-7, with D perhaps matching TRBD2 (7 bases). This CDR3 comprises 14 residues. V shed 0 bases and J shed 6 bases, with 12 bases lying between them. The germline V gene has CDR1 LNHNV and CDR2 YYDKDF (reference sequence). CDR3 protein: CATSREGGALEQYF. The CDR3 DNA is TGTGCCACCAGCAGAGAAGGGGGGGCCCTCGAGCAGTACTTC. The entire variable domain, with the rest obtained from reference TRBV15 and TRBJ2-7, is as follows: DAMVIQNPRYQVTQFGKPVTLSCSQTLNHNVMYWYQQKSSQAPKLLFHYYDKDFNNEADTPDNFQSRRPNTSFCFLDIRSPGLGDTAMYLCATSREGGALEQYFGPGTRLTVT.

This clone occurred a few times. The genes are TRBV19 and TRBJ1-1, with a tentative D call TRBD1 (6 bases). Trimming removed 8 bases at V and 5 bases at J, with 12 bases between. The CDR3 loop spans 12 amino acids. Germline CDR1 LNHDA, CDR2 SQIVND (reference sequence). CDR3 sequence reads: CASADRYTEAFF. The CDR3 region has the DNA TGTGCCAGTGCGGACAGATATACTGAAGCTTTCTTT. Looking up the rest from reference TRBV19 and TRBJ1-1 gives the full variable domain: DGGITQSPKYLFRKEGQNVTLSCEQNLNHDAMYWYRQDPGQGLRLIYYSQIVNDFQKGDIAEGYSVSREKKESFPLTVTSAQKNPTAFYLCASADRYTEAFFGQGTRLTVV.

The rearrangement joins TRBV6-1 to TRBJ1-6; no clear D gene. The ends were cut back, 2 bases at V and 4 bases at J, with 9 bases in the middle. The CDR3 is 15 residues long. In germline, CDR1 is MNHNS, CDR2 SASEGT. CDR3 amino acids: CASSEQALYNSPLHF. CDR3 in DNA: TGTGCCAGCAGTGAACAGGCGCTTTATAATTCACCCCTCCACTTT.

The chain carries TRBV14 and TRBJ2-7; maybe TRBD2 (5 bases). The V end was cut by 1 base, the J end by 9 bases, with 22 bases between. The CDR3 is made up of 16 amino acids. CDR1 SGHDN and CDR2 FVKESK come from the germline V gene. CDR3 sequence: CASSQVYSPGNEGQYF. In DNA form, the CDR3 reads TGTGCCAGCAGCCAAGTTTATTCCCCGGGGAATGAGGGGCAGTACTTC.

V is TRBV27 and J is TRBJ2-5, with a weak D call TRBD1 (6 bases). The CDR3 extends over 15 amino acids. Trimming pared 3 bases from V and 3 bases from J, leaving 14 bases between. Per germline, CDR1 MNHEY and CDR2 SMNVEV (reference sequence). CDR3 DNA sequence: TGTGCCAGCAGTTTTTCACAGGGATATGAAGAGACCCAGTACTTC. Amino acids: CASSFSQGYEETQYF.

The rearrangement uses TRBV9 and TRBJ1-2; D unresolved. The V gene's germline CDR1 is SGDLS and CDR2 YYNGEE. V lost 7 bases and J 0 bases, leaving 4 bases between the germline ends. This CDR3 region has 11 residues. The chain's CDR3 is CASLSNYGYTF. The CDR3 DNA sequence: TGTGCCAGCCTTTCTAACTATGGCTACACCTTC.

This clone is a singleton in its sample. The same CDR3 arises from other DNA sequences in this sample as well. This chain joins TRBV19 and TRBJ1-6; D is undetermined. CDR1 LNHDA and CDR2 SQIVND come from the germline V gene (reference sequence). V lost 3 bases, J lost 7 bases, and 4 bases lay in between. The length of the CDR3 is 12 residues. As DNA, the CDR3 is TGTGCCAGTAGTATCCGGAATTCACCCCTCCACTTT. Translating gives CASSIRNSPLHF.

This sequence joins TRBV7-9 and TRBJ1-2; D possibly corresponds to TRBD1 (5 bases). The V end was cut by 0 bases, the J end by 9 bases, with 17 bases between. This CDR3 region has 15 residues. CDR1 is SEHNR and CDR2 is FQNEAQ in the germline V gene (reference sequence). DNA for the CDR3: TGTGCCAGCAGCTTAGCCGCGGGGCAGGGTGTTAGCTACACCTTC. Its protein is CASSLAAGQGVSYTF.

The CDR3 coding sequence is TGCAGCGTCAACAGGGGGACTTCTAATGAAAAACTGTTTTTT. This translates into CSVNRGTSNEKLFF. J is TRBJ1-4 and V is TRBV29-1, with TRBD1 matching over 8 bases. Germline loops: CDR1 SQVTM, CDR2 ANQGSEA. There are 14 residues in the CDR3. Unmatched junction bases numbered 6, after V lost 6 bases and J lost 3 bases.

The chain uses TRBV6-5 and TRBJ2-5; TRBD1 matches 10 bases. The V gene end was trimmed by 2 bases and the J gene end by 2 bases; junction bases not matched to a gene: 5. CDR3 size: 16 residues. CDR1 MNHEY and CDR2 SVGAGI come from the germline V gene. The CDR3 DNA reads as TGTGCCAGCAGTTACAGGGGGACAGGGGCGCAAGAGACCCAGTACTTC. Translated: CASSYRGTGAQETQYF.

CDR3 residues: CASSLAGLAGGETQYF. DNA for the CDR3: TGCGCCAGCAGCTTGGCGGGGCTAGCGGGAGGAGAGACCCAGTACTTC. The gene calls are TRBV5-1 and TRBJ2-5, with 11 bases aligning to TRBD2. The V gene end was trimmed by 0 bases and the J gene end by 4 bases; junction bases not matched to a gene: 5. Germline V gene sequence: CDR1 SGHRS, CDR2 YFSETQ. The CDR3 is made up of 16 amino acids.

In this sample, this clone turned up once. The chain uses TRBV5-1 and TRBJ1-1, with 10 positions matching TRBD1. V was pared by 2 bases and J by 3 bases, with 4 bases of the junction left unmatched. The CDR3 consists of 15 residues. Germline V lookup: CDR1 SGHRS, CDR2 YFSETQ. The CDR3 is CASSFLGTGDTEAFF. CDR3 bases: TGCGCCAGCAGCTTCCTTGGGACAGGGGACACTGAAGCTTTCTTT.

This chain uses TRBV2 with TRBJ2-7; D perhaps matches TRBD1 (6 bases). V lost 7 bases, J lost 5 bases, and 12 bases lay in between. The CDR3 sequence is 12 residues long. The germline V gene encodes CDR1 SNHLY and CDR2 FYNNEI. CDR3 residues: CASTNRAHEQYF. The CDR3 DNA reads as TGTGCCAGCACCAACAGGGCCCACGAGCAGTACTTC.

The V call is TRBV2, the J call TRBJ1-1; D may be TRBD1 (5 bases). This CDR3 comprises 13 residues. Germline CDR1 is SNHLY and CDR2 is FYNNEI. V shed 6 bases and J shed 4 bases, with 12 bases lying between them. CDR3 DNA sequence: TGTGCCAGCAGGCCCGGGGGGGGCACTGAAGCTTTCTTT. This codes for CASRPGGGTEAFF.

The rearrangement joins TRBV6-5 to TRBJ1-3; D is possibly TRBD1 (5 bases). The V and J ends lost 4 bases and 2 bases respectively, with 9 bases between them. Germline values: CDR1 MNHEY, CDR2 SVGAGI. CDR3 size: 14 residues. CDR3 protein: CASSSAGPGNTIYF. The CDR3 DNA reads as TGTGCCAGCAGTTCCGCAGGGCCTGGAAACACCATATATTTT.

The V and J genes are TRBV6-6 and TRBJ1-1, with D tentatively TRBD1 (5 bases). In germline, CDR1 is MNHNY, CDR2 SVGAGI (reference sequence). The CDR3 is 14 amino acids. The ends were cut back, 1 base at V and 6 bases at J, with 12 bases in the middle. For the CDR3, the DNA is TGTGCCAGCAGTTACTTCCTCGGGGGTCCTGAAGCTTTCTTT. Its translation: CASSYFLGGPEAFF.

The chain combines TRBV14 with TRBJ1-2; TRBD1 aligns across 10 bases. Per germline, CDR1 SGHDN and CDR2 FVKESK. The CDR3 has 14 residues. J was trimmed by 9 bases and V by 0 bases; bases with no gene match: 4. CDR3 sequence (DNA): TGTGCCAGCAGCCAAGAGTGGACAGGGGGTCGCTACACCTTC. It translates to CASSQEWTGGRYTF.

The chain uses TRBV19 and TRBJ2-3, with unresolved D. Looked up from germline, CDR1 is LNHDA and CDR2 is SQIVND (reference sequence). The V end was cut by 9 bases, the J end by 5 bases, with 6 bases between. CDR3 length: 10 amino acids. The CDR3 region has the DNA TGTGCCAGCCTAGGAGATACGCAGTATTTT. Protein sequence: CASLGDTQYF.

The gene calls are TRBV11-3 and TRBJ2-7; 8 bases align to TRBD1. Germline CDR1 SGHNT, CDR2 YENEEA. The junction had 3 bases not matched to a gene; V was cut back by 2 bases and J by 6 bases. The CDR3 spans 13 residues. This CDR3 reads CASSLRTGGEQYF. CDR3 coding DNA: TGTGCCAGCAGCTTAAGAACAGGGGGCGAGCAGTACTTC. Filled out from reference TRBV11-3 and TRBJ2-7, the complete variable domain reads EAGVVQSPRYKIIEKKQPVAFWCNPISGHNTLYWYLQNLGQGPELLIRYENEEAVDDSQLPKDRFSAERLKGVDSTLKIQPAELGDSAVYLCASSLRTGGEQYFGPGTRLTVT.